Below are 25 T cell receptor beta chains sequenced from a single sample in a study of shared clonotypes between healthy human individuals. Here immunoSEQ multiplex PCR was the method, and the copy in TCRdb shows in-frame clones only, minus some. The repertoire holds roughly 2.1 million clones, with under 95% as singletons. Naive-designated CD8 cells lacked CD45RO, were positively enriched for CCR7, and omitted terminally differentiated effector memory CD45RA+ cells. Sequenced input: naive CD8+ T cells from PBMCs. The origin of the receptors is a man aged 18 to 35 in good health. Some clones in this sample may be carry-over from other donors' samples.

The chain combines TRBV15 with TRBJ2-3, with 14 positions matching TRBD2. The length of the CDR3 is 16 residues. V dropped 5 bases and J dropped 3; count of bases not matched to a gene: 4. Germline V gene lookup returns CDR1 LNHNV and CDR2 YYDKDF (reference sequence). CDR3 coding DNA: TGTGCCACCAGCGGAGGGACTAGCGGGGGAACAGATACGCAGTATTTT. It codes for CATSGGTSGGTDTQYF. The full variable domain, rest sourced from reference TRBV15 and TRBJ2-3, is DAMVIQNPRYQVTQFGKPVTLSCSQTLNHNVMYWYQQKSSQAPKLLFHYYDKDFNNEADTPDNFQSRRPNTSFCFLDIRSPGLGDTAMYLCATSGGTSGGTDTQYFGPGTRLTVL.

CDR3 sequence: CASSEPGSNEQFF. Here the CDR3 DNA reads TGTGCCAGCAGTGAACCTGGCAGCAATGAGCAGTTCTTC. V is TRBV25-1 and J is TRBJ2-1, with unresolved D. V was clipped by 2 bases and J by 6 bases, with 8 bases between them. CDR1 and CDR2 (germline): MGHDK, SYGVNS. There are 13 residues in the CDR3.

The chain carries TRBV4-1 and TRBJ2-1, with 10 bases that match TRBD2. The CDR3 spans 15 residues. Per the germline V gene, CDR1 is MGHRA and CDR2 is YSYEKL. V trimming: 1 base; J trimming: 6 bases; junction bases outside the gene matches: 3. CDR3 residues: CASSQASGSGNEQFF. CDR3 bases: TGCGCCAGCAGCCAAGCTAGCGGGAGTGGCAATGAGCAGTTCTTC.

This chain joins TRBV10-3 and TRBJ2-1; D uncertain. Per germline, CDR1 ENHRY and CDR2 SYGVKD. With 0 bases removed from V and 7 bases from J, the gap between germline ends came to 10 bases. The CDR3 consists of 14 residues. The CDR3 DNA reads as TGTGCCATCAGTGAGTCTTCAAATGGGAATGAGCAGTTCTTC. It codes for CAISESSNGNEQFF.

Turning to this clone: No conserved phenylalanine or tryptophan ends this CDR3, so it is likely a read error. This rearrangement joins TRBV13 to TRBJ1-1; no firm D call. CDR3 size: 12 residues. The ends were cut back, 6 bases at V and 4 bases at J, with 9 bases in the middle. Germline V gene lookup returns CDR1 PRHDT and CDR2 FYEKMQ (reference sequence). The CDR3 region is CASSTRSTEAFL. CDR3 coding DNA: TGTGCCAGCAGTACGAGGTCCACTGAAGCTTTCCTT.

The chain employs TRBV9 and TRBJ2-2, with unresolved D. The germline V gene has CDR1 SGDLS and CDR2 YYNGEE. Trimming shortened V by 4 bases and J by 6 bases, and 13 bases separated the two germline ends. This CDR3 contains 14 residues. Here the CDR3 reads CASSSQTFAGELFF. The CDR3 DNA reads as TGTGCCAGCAGCTCTCAGACCTTCGCCGGGGAGCTGTTTTTT.

The rearrangement links TRBV4-1 to TRBJ2-1, with 10 positions matching TRBD2. Losses at the gene ends were 3 bases for V and 15 bases for J; bases not matched to a gene: 17. Germline V gene data show CDR1 as MGHRA and CDR2 as YSYEKL. The CDR3 has 16 residues. The DNA for the CDR3 is TGCGCCAGCAGCCATCCGATAGGGGGGCTAGCGGGGGCGGTGTTCTTC. This gives the protein CASSHPIGGLAGAVFF.

This clone was recorded only once. The chain employs TRBV6-1 and TRBJ2-7; D not resolved. Deletions cut 1 base from V and 3 bases from J, with 13 bases between. Germline V gene data show CDR1 as MNHNS and CDR2 as SASEGT. CDR3 size: 15 residues. This CDR3 is CASSEDGQNHYEQYF. The CDR3 DNA sequence: TGTGCCAGCAGTGAAGATGGGCAGAACCACTACGAGCAGTACTTC.

The V call is TRBV5-8, the J call TRBJ1-4; the D is unclear. The germline V and J ends were trimmed by 4 bases and 8 bases, with 18 bases remaining between them. The CDR3 runs to 15 residues. CDR1 and CDR2 (germline): SGHTS, YDEGEE. CDR3 bases: TGTGCCAGCAGCCAGACTCCGCTTGCTGGGGAAAAACTGTTTTTT. Protein sequence: CASSQTPLAGEKLFF.

The chain joins TRBV27 to TRBJ1-2; D gene unclear. Germline CDR1 reads MNHEY; CDR2 reads SMNVEV (reference sequence). This CDR3 contains 13 residues. Trimming removed 3 bases at V and 4 bases at J, with 9 bases between. CDR3 DNA sequence: TGTGCCAGCAGTTTTTCGAGCGGCTATGGCTACACCTTC. It translates to CASSFSSGYGYTF.

V usage is TRBV27 and J usage is TRBJ2-1, with D unclear. Germline CDR1 MNHEY, CDR2 SMNVEV (reference sequence). The CDR3 is 16 amino acids. Trimming took off 6 bases at V and 8 bases at J, with 23 bases between the two ends. CDR3 residues: CASRLNTGLPSDEQFF. CDR3 in DNA: TGTGCCAGCAGATTAAATACGGGCCTCCCCAGCGATGAGCAGTTCTTC.

The chain links TRBV10-3 to TRBJ2-2; D ambiguous. The CDR3 is made up of 12 amino acids. Trimming shortened V by 9 bases and J by 3 bases, and 8 bases separated the two germline ends. From germline, CDR1 is ENHRY and CDR2 SYGVKD. CDR3 DNA sequence: TGTGCCATAAAGGAAGACACCGGGGAGCTGTTTTTT. Translated, it gives CAIKEDTGELFF.

This clone came up a few times. The rearrangement links TRBV28 to TRBJ2-7; D gene ambiguous. The CDR3 is 13 amino acids. CDR1 and CDR2 from the germline V gene are MDHEN and SYDVKM. Trimming removed 3 bases at V and 3 bases at J, with 9 bases between. The CDR3 here is CASSFRRFYEQYF. The CDR3 DNA sequence: TGTGCCAGCAGTTTCCGCAGGTTCTACGAGCAGTACTTC.

The J gene is TRBJ2-3, the V gene TRBV2; D not resolved. CDR1 and CDR2 (germline): SNHLY, FYNNEI. Trimming left V 3 bases short and J 2 bases short, with 12 bases between. The CDR3 totals 15 residues. CDR3 amino acids: CASSEGEDNTDTQYF. For the CDR3, the DNA is TGTGCCAGCAGTGAGGGTGAAGATAACACAGATACGCAGTATTTT.

This clone has a single count. This chain connects TRBV19 to TRBJ2-5, with 10 bases identical to TRBD2. The germline CDR1 and CDR2 sequences are LNHDA and SQIVND (reference sequence). V was pared by 1 base and J by 4 bases, with 6 bases of the junction left unmatched. The CDR3 sequence is 16 residues long. The CDR3: CASSIGASGSRETQYF. DNA of the CDR3: TGTGCCAGTAGTATAGGGGCTAGCGGGAGTCGAGAGACCCAGTACTTC.

This clone was picked up one time. This chain links TRBV29-1 with TRBJ2-7; no clear D gene. Looked up from germline, CDR1 is SQVTM and CDR2 is ANQGSEA. The ends were cut back, 0 bases at V and 4 bases at J, with 16 bases in the middle. CDR3 length equals 15 residues. The CDR3 sequence: CSVEDAHSQLYEQYF. CDR3 sequence (DNA): TGCAGCGTTGAAGATGCGCACAGCCAACTGTACGAGCAGTACTTC.

The V gene is TRBV30, the J gene TRBJ2-7; 11 nucleotides line up with TRBD2. This CDR3 spans 14 amino acids. Germline lookup yields CDR1 GTSNPN and CDR2 SVGIG (reference sequence). Germline trimming cut 4 bases from V and 4 bases from J; bases unmatched to any gene: 6. In nucleotides, the CDR3 is TGTGCCTGGAAAGCTAGCGGGAGGAAGTACGAGCAGTACTTC. Encoded protein: CAWKASGRKYEQYF.

This clone was counted a single time. V usage is TRBV28 and J usage is TRBJ2-2, with D perhaps TRBD2 (5 bases). Trimming shortened V by 6 bases and J by 4 bases, and 15 bases separated the two germline ends. There are 15 residues in the CDR3. Germline CDR1 is MDHEN and CDR2 is SYDVKM. CDR3 sequence: CASSIEGLSTGELFF. For the CDR3, the DNA is TGTGCCAGCAGCATAGAGGGTCTGTCCACCGGGGAGCTGTTTTTT.

The chain is built from TRBV30 and TRBJ2-7, with 10 bases fitting TRBD2. The CDR3 runs to 15 residues. In germline, CDR1 is GTSNPN, CDR2 SVGIG (reference sequence). J lost 2 bases, V lost 3 bases, and 7 bases had no gene match. The CDR3 loop reads CAWSYKREGTYEQYF. The CDR3 DNA sequence: TGTGCCTGGAGCTATAAGCGGGAGGGGACCTACGAGCAGTACTTC.

The gene calls are TRBV19 and TRBJ2-7; the D is unclear. Germline assignment: CDR1 LNHDA and CDR2 SQIVND (reference sequence). V lost 5 bases, J lost 0 bases, and 14 bases lay in between. The CDR3 consists of 15 residues. CDR3 protein: CASSYTAESSYEQYF. CDR3 coding DNA: TGTGCCAGTAGTTATACGGCGGAAAGCTCCTACGAGCAGTACTTC. Full variable domain (rest looked up from reference TRBV19 and TRBJ2-7): DGGITQSPKYLFRKEGQNVTLSCEQNLNHDAMYWYRQDPGQGLRLIYYSQIVNDFQKGDIAEGYSVSREKKESFPLTVTSAQKNPTAFYLCASSYTAESSYEQYFGPGTRLTVT.

This chain uses TRBV7-8 with TRBJ2-7; a possible D gene is TRBD1 (6 bases). Trimming pared 2 bases from V and 3 bases from J, leaving 17 bases between. Per the germline V gene, CDR1 is SGHVS and CDR2 is FQNEAQ. CDR3 size: 16 residues. CDR3 protein: CASSLTTQGLNYEQYF. The CDR3 nucleotides read TGTGCCAGCAGCTTAACCACTCAGGGGTTAAACTACGAGCAGTACTTC.

This chain links TRBV4-1 with TRBJ1-2, with D maybe TRBD1 (5 bases). CDR1 is MGHRA and CDR2 is YSYEKL in the germline V gene. Trimming took 2 bases from V and 6 from J, leaving 19 bases between them. This CDR3 spans 16 amino acids. The CDR3 bases are TGCGCCAGCAGCCAATCCCCAGAGGGGCTCGGTCATGGCTACACCTTC. It codes for CASSQSPEGLGHGYTF.

The chain employs TRBV6-5 and TRBJ1-2; TRBD1 might be the D (5 bases). The CDR3 spans 12 residues. Trimming cost V 7 bases and J 5 bases, with 11 bases left between them. The germline gives CDR1 MNHEY, CDR2 SVGAGI. The CDR3 DNA is TGTGCCAGCACCTCTGGGGGGTATGGCTACACCTTC. It translates to CASTSGGYGYTF.

V usage is TRBV10-2 and J usage is TRBJ2-7, with D perhaps matching TRBD2 (5 bases). V lost 3 bases to trimming and J lost 3 bases, with 12 bases between them. This CDR3 spans 14 amino acids. The V gene's germline CDR1 is WSHSY and CDR2 SAAADI. This CDR3 reads CASSETAAGYEQYF. CDR3 in DNA: TGCGCCAGCAGTGAAACGGCGGCGGGCTACGAGCAGTACTTC.

J is TRBJ2-7 and V is TRBV4-1, with 10 bases fitting TRBD2. The CDR3 spans 16 residues. The germline CDR1 and CDR2 sequences are MGHRA and YSYEKL. Losses at the gene ends were 3 bases for V and 11 bases for J; bases not matched to a gene: 16. The CDR3 DNA is TGCGCCAGCAGCCACCCCCAAAGGGGACTAGCGATAATGAAGTACTTC. Protein: CASSHPQRGLAIMKYF.